The rows below give T cell receptor beta chains drawn from one sample of a study of blood T cell repertoires in COVID-19. The assay was immunoSEQ multiplex PCR, and TCRdb's table has in-frame clones only and misses some. Of under 200,000 clones in the sample, about 80% were seen once. Sample: peripheral blood. These receptors were collected from a man younger than 45 with active or convalescent COVID-19. The CDR3 runs from the conserved cysteine through the conserved F or W. A D gene is named only where the DNA matches it firmly. Clone size is shown for a subset of rows, as once, few, many or a class of expanded clone.

TRBV29-1	NA	TRBJ1-2	NA	CSVATTGNYGYTF	TGCAGCGTTGCCACTACAGGGAACTATGGCTACACCTTC
TRBV18	TRBD1	TRBJ2-5	NA	CASSFSGTGGAGTQYF	TGTGCCAGCTCATTCTCCGGGACAGGGGGCGCGGGGACCCAGTACTTC
TRBV30	TRBD1	TRBJ1-4	NA	CAYGTGYEKLFF	TGTGCCTACGGGACAGGGTACGAAAAACTGTTTTTT
TRBV6-2/TRBV6-3	NA	TRBJ1-1	NA	CASSPAGTNTEAFF	TGTGCCAGCAGCCCCGCGGGAACGAACACTGAAGCTTTCTTT
TRBV7-3	NA	TRBJ1-1	NA	CASSLNLIGDTEAFF	TGTGCCAGCAGCTTAAATCTTATAGGGGACACTGAAGCTTTCTTT
TRBV28	TRBD1	TRBJ1-6	NA	CASSPRGQGNSPLHF	TGTGCCAGCAGCCCGAGGGGACAGGGTAATTCACCCCTCCACTTT
TRBV5-8	NA	TRBJ1-1	NA	CASSRTGLGGVNTEAFF	TGTGCCAGCAGCAGAACCGGACTGGGGGGGGTGAACACTGAAGCTTTCTTT
TRBV29-1	NA	TRBJ1-4	NA	CSAEGRGSEKLFF	TGCAGCGCTGAAGGGAGGGGTAGTGAAAAACTGTTTTTT
TRBV4-1	TRBD1	TRBJ2-1	few	CASRLHGQGFDEQFF	TGCGCCAGCAGACTCCACGGACAGGGCTTCGATGAGCAGTTCTTC
TRBV14	NA	TRBJ1-5	NA	CASSQDGGSQPQHF	TGTGCCAGCAGCCAAGATGGGGGGTCGCAGCCCCAGCATTTT
TRBV6-2/TRBV6-3	NA	TRBJ2-5	NA	CASSSSSLIYPETQYF	TGTGCCAGCAGTTCTAGCTCGCTCATCTATCCCGAGACCCAGTACTTC
TRBV28	NA	TRBJ2-7	NA	CASSLSRPLYEQYF	TGTGCCAGCAGTTTATCCAGGCCGCTCTACGAGCAGTACTTC
TRBV19	NA	TRBJ1-1	NA	CASSIGGTYTEAFF	TGTGCCAGTAGTATAGGGGGCACTTACACTGAAGCTTTCTTT
TRBV27	TRBD1	TRBJ2-5	NA	CASSPRRDRYQETQYF	TGTGCCAGCAGTCCCCGCCGGGACAGGTACCAAGAGACCCAGTACTTC
TRBV7-6	TRBD1	TRBJ1-4	once	CASSSDRGLDEKLFF	TGTGCCAGCAGCTCCGACAGGGGGCTTGATGAAAAACTGTTTTTT
TRBV5-4	TRBD2	TRBJ2-1	NA	CASSRGLAGGRVNEQFF	TGTGCCAGCAGCCGCGGGTTAGCGGGAGGCCGGGTCAATGAGCAGTTCTTC